This TCR beta chain was captured by sequencing in a study of cytomegalovirus exposure and HLA in healthy donors. The CDR3 covers 13 residues. Germline V lookup: CDR1 LNHDA, CDR2 SQIVND (reference sequence). V gave up 5 bases and J gave up 13 bases; unmatched junction bases: 9. Study findings and constraints: The tendency of first-cohort TCR clusters to co-occur in the 120 or so validation repertoires was identified by a subsequent analysis. The study labeled more than 150 TCR beta chains cytomegalovirus-associated.

Assay used: immunoSEQ multiplex PCR; TCRdb lists only in-frame clones, some missing. The sample includes more than 90,000 clones, 80% to 90% seen only once; the top ten take around 4.5%. Points on this clone: Its antigen is currently unknown.

This sequence joins TRBV19 and TRBJ2-3; 10 bases fit TRBD1. The sequenced material came from PBMCs. The receptor comes from a man between 18 and 29 years old in good health and CMV-seropositive. This chain's CDR3 is CASSPRQGAGEYF. In DNA form, the CDR3 reads TGTGCCAGTAGTCCACGACAGGGGGCAGGGGAGTATTTT.